This T cell receptor (beta chain) was documented in a study of T cell responses to AZD1222 COVID-19 vaccine. J gave up 7 bases and V 4 bases, and 7 bases lay outside the gene matches. CDR1 and CDR2 from the germline V gene are SGHRS and YFSETQ. The CDR3 totals 15 residues. This table comes from immunoSEQ multiplex PCR, and its TCRdb copy is limited to in-frame clones, with some not included. The sample lists 92,000 or so clones, roughly nine tenths occurring once. Source: peripheral blood, taken on day 0 of AZD1222 vaccination. This TCR came from an adult in good health. This chain links TRBV5-1 with TRBJ1-4, with 10 bases matching TRBD1. CDR3 nucleotide sequence: TGCGCCAGCAGCCCGTTCGGGACAGGGGTTGAAAAACTGTTTTTT. As protein: CASSPFGTGVEKLFF.